One and the same sample provided the 22 T cell receptor beta chains below, sequenced in a study of patients and donors after allogeneic stem cell transplantation. TCRdb re-analysed the RT-PCR reads in MiXCR, keeping a single row per CDR3 protein. Counted here are about a million distinct CDR3 sequences, 18% occurring once; the ten biggest clones make up around 6%. The sequenced sample was blood, either unsorted or a sorted T cell fraction (not recorded which). Receptors were obtained from a human donor who was either an allogeneic HSCT recipient or a stem cell or donor lymphocyte infusion donor (not recorded which). It is not recorded whose cells these are; they may come from a transplant donor.

There are many counts of this clonotype. The chain couples TRBV12-3 or TRBV12-4 to TRBJ2-3; 7 bases are shared with TRBD2. After removal of 7 bases from V and 4 bases from J, the junction contained 11 bases not matched to a gene. The CDR3 sequence is 15 residues long. The CDR3 DNA follows: TGTGCCAGCAATCTTTTGGTTACTAGCGCAGATACGCAGTATTTT. Residues: CASNLLVTSADTQYF.

This clonotype was counted many times. One junction end disagrees with the germline gene, perhaps due to a read error. The chain uses TRBV5-1 and TRBJ1-2; the D is unclear. The CDR3 length is 13 residues. Germline V gene sequence: CDR1 SGHRS, CDR2 YFSETQ. This CDR3 reads CASSLEGSYGYTF. In nucleotides, the CDR3 is TGTGCCAGCAGTTTAGAAGGAAGCTATGGCTACACCTTC.

The table lists this clonotype with many counts. The V call is TRBV10-2, the J call TRBJ2-1; D is possibly TRBD1 (5 bases). V lost 4 bases to trimming and J lost 9 bases, with 16 bases between them. Germline V gene data show CDR1 as WSHSY and CDR2 as SAAADI. The CDR3 is made up of 14 amino acids. CDR3 nucleotides: TGCGCCAGCAGTGGTAGGACATCGGGTGGTGAGCAGTTCTTC. This gives the protein CASSGRTSGGEQFF.

This clonotype was found many times. The rearrangement links TRBV7-6 to TRBJ1-1; D is uncertain. Germline V lookup: CDR1 SGHVS, CDR2 FNYEAQ. The CDR3 runs to 14 residues. V lost 1 base to trimming and J lost 0 bases, with 6 bases between them. CDR3 nucleotide sequence: TGTGCCAGCAGCTTAGGGACGATGAACACTGAAGCTTTCTTT. Protein sequence: CASSLGTMNTEAFF.

This chain connects TRBV30 to TRBJ2-5, with 7 bases matching TRBD2. The CDR3 runs to 14 residues. After removal of 1 base from V and 4 bases from J, the junction contained 6 bases not matched to a gene. The germline V gene has CDR1 GTSNPN and CDR2 SVGIG (reference sequence). The CDR3 region is CAWSDLGGRETQYF. CDR3 coding DNA: TGTGCCTGGAGTGATTTGGGCGGGAGAGAGACCCAGTACTTC.

This clonotype was detected ten times or more. The chain uses TRBV24-1 and TRBJ1-2; D is unclear. Trimming took 4 bases from V and 9 from J, leaving 8 bases between them. The CDR3 extends over 11 amino acids. Looked up from germline, CDR1 is KGHDR and CDR2 is SFDVKD. CDR3 sequence: CATSEGSSYTF. The DNA of the CDR3 is TGTGCCACCAGTGAGGGATCAAGCTACACCTTC.

There are a few counts of this clonotype. The chain uses TRBV20-1 and TRBJ1-1; D uncertain. This CDR3 comprises 13 residues. The germline V and J ends were trimmed by 3 bases and 0 bases, with 8 bases remaining between them. Germline lookup yields CDR1 DFQATT and CDR2 SNEGSKA (reference sequence). CDR3 sequence: CSASAGLNTEAFF. The CDR3 coding sequence is TGCAGTGCTAGTGCTGGCTTGAACACTGAAGCTTTCTTT.

This clonotype was counted many times. The rearrangement joins TRBV12-3 or TRBV12-4 to TRBJ2-5, with 7 bases identical to TRBD1. With V trimmed by 2 bases and J by 2 bases, 8 bases remained unmatched. This CDR3 region has 16 residues. CDR3 sequence (DNA): TGTGCCAGCAGTTTACCCGACCGGGACAGTCAAGAGACCCAGTACTTC. Amino acid sequence: CASSLPDRDSQETQYF.

This chain connects TRBV24-1 to TRBJ2-5; D is perhaps TRBD1 or TRBD2 (6 bases each). CDR3 length equals 14 residues. Germline CDR1 is KGHDR and CDR2 is SFDVKD. V was pared by 2 bases and J by 5 bases, with 11 bases between. The CDR3 loop is CATSDSTGRETQYF. CDR3 nucleotide sequence: TGTGCCACCAGTGATTCTACAGGGAGGGAGACCCAGTACTTC.

This clonotype came up many times. The genes are TRBV6-5 and TRBJ1-1, with D hard to call. The CDR3 loop spans 12 amino acids. The V end lost 5 bases, the J end lost 0 bases, and 4 bases lay between the germline ends. Looked up from germline, CDR1 is MNHEY and CDR2 is SVGAGI. The CDR3 bases are TGTGCCAGCAGTGCGGTGAACACTGAAGCTTTCTTT. Protein sequence: CASSAVNTEAFF.

This clonotype has more than one count but fewer than ten. The chain carries TRBV5-6 and TRBJ1-2; D call uncertain. Germline CDR1 SGHDT, CDR2 YYEEEE. V shed 1 base and J shed 3 bases, with 7 bases lying between them. This CDR3 is built from 13 residues. The CDR3 loop reads CASSLNVDYGYTF. The DNA of the CDR3 is TGTGCCAGCAGCTTGAACGTCGACTATGGCTACACCTTC.

CDR3 bases: TGCAGCGTGAGGACGGAGAGCTCCTATAATTCACCCCTCCACTTT. Translated: CSVRTESSYNSPLHF. The V gene is TRBV29-1, the J gene TRBJ1-6; no firm D call. This CDR3 contains 15 residues. The germline V gene has CDR1 SQVTM and CDR2 ANQGSEA. V was trimmed by 6 bases and J by 0 bases, leaving 12 bases between them.

J is TRBJ2-7 and V is TRBV4-3; D remains ambiguous. The germline V and J ends were trimmed by 0 bases and 0 bases, with 9 bases remaining between them. The V gene's germline CDR1 is LGHNA and CDR2 YSLEER. The CDR3 covers 15 residues. The CDR3 loop is CASSQDGSISYEQYF. CDR3 DNA sequence: TGCGCCAGCAGCCAAGATGGGTCAATCTCCTACGAGCAGTACTTC.

A few counts support this clonotype. The V gene is TRBV20-1, the J gene TRBJ2-7; D might be TRBD1 (5 bases). Looked up from germline, CDR1 is DFQATT and CDR2 is SNEGSKA (reference sequence). The CDR3 length is 12 residues. The germline V and J ends were trimmed by 0 bases and 3 bases, with 6 bases remaining between them. DNA of the CDR3: TGCAGTGCTAGAGACACAGGCTACGAGCAGTACTTC. Translated, it gives CSARDTGYEQYF.

V usage is TRBV12-3 or TRBV12-4 and J usage is TRBJ2-7; D not certain. The CDR3 runs to 14 residues. V lost 2 bases and J 5 bases, leaving 13 bases between the germline ends. The CDR3 region is CASSLNWCTHEQYF. DNA of the CDR3: TGTGCCAGCAGTTTAAACTGGTGTACCCACGAGCAGTACTTC.

V usage is TRBV15 and J usage is TRBJ2-7, with 9 nucleotides matching TRBD1. Germline V lookup: CDR1 LNHNV, CDR2 YYDKDF (reference sequence). There are 16 residues in the CDR3. The trim removed 2 bases at V and 4 bases at J, leaving 9 bases unmatched. CDR3 sequence reads: CATSRSGTGQRYEQYF. DNA for the CDR3: TGTGCCACCAGCAGATCCGGGACAGGGCAACGGTACGAGCAGTACTTC.

This chain links TRBV11-3 with TRBJ2-1, with 7 bases aligning to TRBD2. This CDR3 has 14 residues. Trimming took 2 bases from V and 3 from J; bases not matched to a gene: 1. In germline, CDR1 is SGHNT, CDR2 YENEEA. The CDR3 nucleotides read TGTGCCAGCAGCTTATGGACTAGCTACAATGAGCAGTTCTTC. This sequence encodes CASSLWTSYNEQFF.

This clonotype has only a few counts. The gene calls are TRBV25-1 and TRBJ1-6; unclear D gene. The CDR3 contains 15 residues. CDR1 is MGHDK, CDR2 SYGVNS, per germline. The V gene lost 7 bases and the J gene lost 4 bases, with 14 bases spanning the gap. This chain's CDR3 is CASTRGQSYNSPLHF. CDR3 nucleotide sequence: TGTGCCAGCACCCGTGGCCAGTCTTATAATTCACCCCTCCACTTT.

This clonotype turned up a few times. The rearrangement joins TRBV6-1 to TRBJ1-1; D gene unclear. The germline gives CDR1 MNHNS, CDR2 SASEGT. The V end lost 6 bases, the J end lost 1 base, and 15 bases lay between the germline ends. The CDR3 has 15 residues. The DNA of the CDR3 is TGTGCCAGCAGCTCCTCCGGGGAGACGAACACTGAAGCTTTCTTT. It translates to CASSSSGETNTEAFF.

CDR3 nucleotides: TGTGCCAGCAGCGACTTGTCTCCCTATGGCTACACCTTC. Amino acid sequence: CASSDLSPYGYTF. The chain couples TRBV7-9 to TRBJ1-2; D is unclear. The V end was cut by 5 bases, the J end by 4 bases, with 11 bases between. Germline CDR1 SEHNR, CDR2 FQNEAQ (reference sequence). The CDR3 loop spans 13 amino acids.

This clonotype was counted only a few times. The chain joins TRBV24-1 to TRBJ2-7; the match to TRBD1 covers 8 bases. Germline V CDR1 and CDR2: KGHDR, SFDVKD. Unmatched junction bases numbered 8, after V lost 3 bases and J lost 2 bases. The CDR3 extends over 16 amino acids. The CDR3 region has the DNA TGTGCCACCAGTGATCCCGGGACAGGTAACACCTACGAGCAGTACTTC. Translated: CATSDPGTGNTYEQYF.

The rearrangement uses TRBV12-3 or TRBV12-4 and TRBJ1-5; tentative D call: TRBD1 (5 bases). With 3 bases removed from V and 11 bases from J, the gap between germline ends came to 20 bases. The CDR3 extends over 15 amino acids. The CDR3 loop is CASSFSSLGEKAQHF. In DNA form, the CDR3 reads TGTGCCAGCAGTTTTTCGAGTCTGGGGGAAAAAGCCCAGCATTTT.